These 5 T cell receptor beta chains originate from one sample sequenced in a study of type 1 and type 2 diabetes patients. The PCR template was genomic DNA. Multiplex PCR with 30 forward and 13 reverse primers amplified the TCR beta CDR3. TCRdb re-analysed the multiplex PCR reads in MiXCR, keeping a single row per CDR3 protein. The sample holds about 270,000 distinct CDR3 sequences; roughly 50% are singletons and the top ten take around 13%. Specimen: peripheral blood mononuclear cells (PBMCs). These receptors all come from a man between 18 and 29 years old with type 2 diabetes.

In the case of this clonotype: An end of the junction differs from the germline gene, which may be a read error. The gene calls are TRBV10-3 and TRBJ2-5, with D hard to call. The CDR3 is made up of 13 amino acids. Germline CDR1 ENHRY, CDR2 SYGVKD. CDR3 residues: CASSSQCRETQYF. CDR3 bases: TGTGCCAGCAGTTCCCAGTGTAGAGAGACCCAGTACTTC.

This clonotype has ten or more counts. The chain has TRBV2 and TRBJ2-6; weak D call: TRBD1 (5 bases). Trimming shortened V by 6 bases and J by 0 bases, and 9 bases separated the two germline ends. CDR3 size: 15 residues. The germline CDR1 and CDR2 sequences are SNHLY and FYNNEI. CDR3 sequence reads: CASSPRDSGANVLTF. DNA for the CDR3: TGTGCCAGCAGCCCCAGGGACTCTGGGGCCAACGTCCTGACTTTC.

On this clonotype: A much more abundant neighbour one base away suggests this may be a read error. The CDR3 carries no conserved terminal phenylalanine or tryptophan, so it likely arises from a read error. The chain uses TRBV10-1 and TRBJ2-7; tentative D call: TRBD1 (6 bases). Trimming removed 10 bases from V and 4 bases from J, with 29 bases in between. The CDR3 extends over 17 amino acids. In germline, CDR1 is WNHNN, CDR2 SYGVQD (reference sequence). The CDR3 nucleotides read TGCGCCATCCCCAGGGTACGGGGACACGGTGGAGAATACGAGCAGTACTCC. This encodes CAIPRVRGHGGEYEQYS.

The chain combines TRBV27 with TRBJ2-5; no clear D. The DNA matches TRBJ2-1 better at its end, which makes the J call doubtful. Germline assignment: CDR1 MNHEY and CDR2 SMNVEV (reference sequence). There are 15 residues in the CDR3. The DNA of the CDR3 is TGTGCCAGCAGCTTAGGTAATGTGGGGTATAATGAGCAGTTCTTC. It specifies CASSLGNVGYNEQFF.

This clonotype has only a few counts. The V and J genes are TRBV10-3 and TRBJ2-1; a weak D match, TRBD2 (7 bases). V shed 10 bases and J shed 5 bases, with 12 bases lying between them. CDR1 is ENHRY and CDR2 is SYGVKD in the germline V gene. The CDR3 totals 12 residues. The CDR3 coding sequence is TGTGCCACCTGGGAGGGGGACAATGAGCAGTTCTTC. Amino acids: CATWEGDNEQFF.